A single sample gave rise to the 13 T cell receptor beta chains below, sequenced in a study of blood T cell repertoires in COVID-19. This table comes from immunoSEQ multiplex PCR, and its TCRdb copy is limited to in-frame clones, with some not included. The sample has roughly 83,000 clones; more than 75% are singletons. The sequencing sample was made of peripheral blood. The source is a man of 80 years or more with active or convalescent COVID-19.

The rearrangement uses TRBV7-8 and TRBJ2-7; D unclear. The V gene lost 1 base and the J gene lost 3 bases, with 10 bases spanning the gap. There are 14 residues in the CDR3. Germline V gene sequence: CDR1 SGHVS, CDR2 FQNEAQ. CDR3 in amino acids: CASSLDPPGYEQYV. The CDR3, as DNA: TGTGCCAGCAGCTTAGATCCCCCGGGCTACGAGCAGTACGTC.

The V and J genes are TRBV19 and TRBJ2-1, with 8 bases identical to TRBD1. Germline CDR1 is LNHDA and CDR2 is SQIVND (reference sequence). The ends lost 4 bases at V and 13 bases at J; junction bases unmatched: 15. The CDR3 covers 15 residues. This chain's CDR3 is CASSTQGVPLGSQFF. CDR3 bases: TGTGCCAGTAGTACACAGGGGGTTCCGTTAGGCAGTCAGTTCTTC.

The V and J genes are TRBV18 and TRBJ1-2, with 9 bases lining up with TRBD1. The CDR3 extends over 16 amino acids. V was pared by 0 bases and J by 4 bases, with 6 bases of the junction left unmatched. Germline CDR1 KGHSH, CDR2 LQKENI. CDR3 amino acids: CASSPPWDRDGYGYTF. The CDR3 nucleotides read TGTGCCAGCTCACCACCTTGGGACAGGGACGGCTATGGCTACACCTTC.

In this sample, this clone turned up a few times. This chain connects TRBV30 to TRBJ2-7; 8 nucleotides match TRBD1. Trimming cost V 0 bases and J 9 bases; bases outside gene matches: 16. Germline V gene data show CDR1 as GTSNPN and CDR2 as SVGIG (reference sequence). The CDR3 is 16 amino acids. CDR3 in DNA: TGTGCCTGGAGTGTAAACGGTTGGGACAGGCCGCGTGGGCAGTACGTC. It yields the protein CAWSVNGWDRPRGQYV.

This rearrangement joins TRBV29-1 to TRBJ2-3, with 7 bases aligning to TRBD1. Germline CDR1 reads SQVTM; CDR2 reads ANQGSEA. CDR3 length: 13 residues. After removal of 6 bases from V and 2 bases from J, the junction contained 5 bases not matched to a gene. The CDR3: CSVPGQNTDTQYF. The CDR3 bases are TGCAGCGTGCCGGGACAGAACACAGATACGCAGTATTTT.

This clone occurred a few times. The chain links TRBV29-1 to TRBJ2-7; a possible D gene is TRBD2 (6 bases). The CDR3 runs to 11 residues. CDR1 SQVTM and CDR2 ANQGSEA come from the germline V gene. Deletions cut 1 base from V and 8 bases from J, with 9 bases between. The CDR3, as DNA: TGCAGCGTTGAAGGTAGCGGCAAGCAGTACGTC. It yields the protein CSVEGSGKQYV.

This chain links TRBV6-6 with TRBJ2-2; no clear D gene. V lost 6 bases, J lost 1 base, and 9 bases lay in between. The germline V gene encodes CDR1 MNHNY and CDR2 SVGAGI (reference sequence). This CDR3 region has 14 residues. CDR3 protein: CASSQPENTGELFF. CDR3 sequence (DNA): TGTGCCAGCAGCCAACCAGAGAACACCGGGGAGCTGTTTTTT.

Note on this clone: An end of the junction differs from the germline gene, which may be a read error. The J gene is TRBJ1-1, the V gene TRBV15, with D maybe TRBD1 (5 bases). Per germline, CDR1 LNHNV and CDR2 YYDKDF (reference sequence). There are 20 residues in the CDR3. CDR3 DNA: TGTGCCACCAGCGGAGAAAGAGATGAATTGAATCGACAGCTGAACACTGAAGCTTTCTTT. Its protein product is CATSGERDELNRQLNTEAFF.

V usage is TRBV27 and J usage is TRBJ2-3; 10 positions agree with TRBD1. The junction had 8 bases not matched to a gene; V was cut back by 6 bases and J by 2 bases. The germline gives CDR1 MNHEY, CDR2 SMNVEV (reference sequence). The CDR3 sequence is 16 residues long. CDR3 residues: CASRYAGTGVTDTQYF. The CDR3 DNA sequence: TGTGCCAGCAGGTACGCCGGGACAGGGGTCACAGATACGCAGTATTTT.

The CDR3, as DNA: TGTGCCAGCAGCCAACAGGGATCCTATGGCTACACCTTC. This translates into CASSQQGSYGYTF. The chain recombines TRBV7-3 with TRBJ1-2; D is perhaps TRBD1 (6 bases). Germline-derived CDR1 and CDR2 are SGHTA and FQGTGA. CDR3 length: 13 residues. Trimming pared 5 bases from V and 4 bases from J, leaving 11 bases between.

V gene TRBV19 combines with J gene TRBJ2-3; D possibly corresponds to TRBD2 (5 bases). CDR3 length equals 17 residues. Trimming took off 3 bases at V and 4 bases at J, with 20 bases between the two ends. Per germline, CDR1 LNHDA and CDR2 SQIVND (reference sequence). In DNA, the CDR3 is TGTGCCAGTAGTATTAGGGAACTACTAGTTCGCCCAGATACGCAGTATTTT. It is translated as CASSIRELLVRPDTQYF.

CDR3 sequence (DNA): TGTGCCTGGAGTGTAATGGGACAGATAAACGAAAAACTGTTTTTT. As protein: CAWSVMGQINEKLFF. This chain connects TRBV30 to TRBJ1-4, with 7 bases that match TRBD1. The V gene's germline CDR1 is GTSNPN and CDR2 SVGIG (reference sequence). The CDR3 runs 15 residues. J lost 8 bases, V lost 0 bases, and 9 bases had no gene match.

This clone was counted only a few times. V is TRBV28 and J is TRBJ2-2; maybe TRBD2 (6 bases). Per the germline V gene, CDR1 is MDHEN and CDR2 is SYDVKM. Trimming left V 8 bases short and J 1 base short, with 11 bases between. This CDR3 is built from 14 residues. DNA of the CDR3: TGTGCCAGCGGGGGACTGGAGAACACCGGGGAGCTGTTTTTT. This codes for CASGGLENTGELFF. The full variable domain, in which reference TRBV28 and TRBJ2-2 provide the parts outside the CDR3, is DVKVTQSSRYLVKRTGEKVFLECVQDMDHENMFWYRQDPGLGLRLIYFSYDVKMKEKGDIPEGYSVSREKKERFSLILESASTNQTSMYLCASGGLENTGELFFGEGSRLTVL.